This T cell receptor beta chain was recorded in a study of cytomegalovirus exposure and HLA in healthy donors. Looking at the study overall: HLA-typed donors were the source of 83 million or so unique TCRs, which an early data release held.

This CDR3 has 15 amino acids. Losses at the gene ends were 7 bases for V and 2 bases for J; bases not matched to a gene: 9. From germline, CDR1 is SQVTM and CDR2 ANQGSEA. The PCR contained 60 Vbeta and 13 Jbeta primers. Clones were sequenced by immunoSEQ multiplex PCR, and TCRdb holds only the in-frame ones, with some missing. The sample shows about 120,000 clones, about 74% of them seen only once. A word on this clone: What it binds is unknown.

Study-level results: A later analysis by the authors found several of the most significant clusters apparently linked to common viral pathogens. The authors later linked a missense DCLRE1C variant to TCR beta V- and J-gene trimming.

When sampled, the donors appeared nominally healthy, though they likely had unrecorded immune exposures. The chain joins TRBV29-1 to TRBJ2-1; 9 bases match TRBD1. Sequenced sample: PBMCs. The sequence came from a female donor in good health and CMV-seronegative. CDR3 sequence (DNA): TGCAGCGGACTTGTTGGGACAGGGACCTACAATGAGCAGTTCTTC. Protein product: CSGLVGTGTYNEQFF.